These 31 T cell receptor beta chains originate from one sample sequenced in a study of shared clonotypes between healthy human individuals. Sequencing was performed with immunoSEQ multiplex PCR; in TCRdb, only in-frame clones are kept and a portion is missing. The sample yields more than 450,000 clones, about four fifths seen once. Sequencing was carried out using PBMCs. These receptors were taken from a woman aged 40 to 55 in good health. Some clones in this sample may be carry-over from other donors' samples.

The CDR3 reads CASSLGGLNAEAFF. CDR3 bases: TGTGCCAGCAGCTTAGGCGGCCTAAACGCTGAAGCTTTCTTT. This chain connects TRBV7-9 to TRBJ1-1; D call uncertain. Germline V CDR1 and CDR2: SEHNR, FQNEAQ (reference sequence). The CDR3 has 14 residues. Trimming shortened V by 1 base and J by 6 bases, and 12 bases separated the two germline ends.

The gene calls are TRBV7-2 and TRBJ2-1, with 10 bases aligning to TRBD1. Germline trimming cut 5 bases from V and 4 bases from J; bases unmatched to any gene: 11. The CDR3 extends over 17 amino acids. Germline loops: CDR1 SGHTA, CDR2 FQGNSA. CDR3 loop: CASSRTGGAPFYNEQFF. The CDR3 region has the DNA TGTGCCAGCAGCCGGACAGGGGGAGCCCCTTTTTACAATGAGCAGTTCTTC.

As for this clone: Other DNA sequences from this sample encode an identical CDR3 as well. The rearrangement links TRBV15 to TRBJ2-7; D is ambiguous. The germline V gene has CDR1 LNHNV and CDR2 YYDKDF (reference sequence). The CDR3 contains 13 residues. Trimming removed 0 bases from V and 4 bases from J, with 7 bases in between. CDR3 sequence reads: CATSRDLAYEQYF. CDR3 in DNA: TGTGCCACCAGCAGAGATCTGGCTTACGAGCAGTACTTC.

V usage is TRBV11-2 and J usage is TRBJ2-7, with D perhaps matching TRBD1 or TRBD2 (8 bases each). Per germline, CDR1 SGHAT and CDR2 FQNNGV. Trimming took 1 base from V and 9 from J, leaving 19 bases between them. The CDR3 has 15 amino acids. This CDR3 is CASSLGGQGAGGQYF. CDR3 sequence (DNA): TGTGCCAGCAGCTTAGGTGGCCAGGGGGCGGGAGGGCAGTACTTC.

The rearrangement joins TRBV30 to TRBJ1-2; D perhaps matches TRBD1 (5 bases). The CDR3 loop spans 13 amino acids. Trimming shortened V by 1 base and J by 6 bases, and 12 bases separated the two germline ends. Germline CDR1 and CDR2: GTSNPN and SVGIG (reference sequence). In nucleotides, the CDR3 is TGTGCCTGGAGTGATGGGGGAGAGGATGGCTACACCTTC. Its translation: CAWSDGGEDGYTF.

This clone was counted ten times or more. This chain joins TRBV25-1 and TRBJ2-5; 8 bases match TRBD2. The CDR3 consists of 14 residues. V was clipped by 4 bases and J by 5 bases; unmatched bases: 6. The germline V gene has CDR1 MGHDK and CDR2 SYGVNS. CDR3 residues: CASSGGTRRETQYF. DNA of the CDR3: TGTGCCAGCAGTGGTGGGACTAGGAGGGAGACCCAGTACTTC. Full variable domain (remainder filled in from reference TRBV25-1 and TRBJ2-5): EADIYQTPRYLVIGTGKKITLECSQTMGHDKMYWYQQDPGMELHLIHYSYGVNSTEKGDLSSESTVSRIRTEHFPLTLESARPSHTSQYLCASSGGTRRETQYFGPGTRLLVL.

The V gene is TRBV4-3, the J gene TRBJ1-1; tentative D call: TRBD1 (6 bases). V lost 2 bases to trimming and J lost 4 bases, with 14 bases between them. Per germline, CDR1 LGHNA and CDR2 YSLEER. CDR3 length: 15 residues. CDR3 sequence (DNA): TGCGCCAGCAGCCAACGCACAGGGTTCGGCACTGAAGCTTTCTTT. Its protein is CASSQRTGFGTEAFF.

This clone turned up a few times. This CDR3 reads CASSKRRRTARDFFNQPQHF. CDR3 bases: TGTGCCAGCAGCAAACGGAGAAGGACAGCCAGGGATTTTTTCAATCAGCCCCAGCATTTT. This rearrangement joins TRBV21-1 to TRBJ1-5; the listed D gene, TRBD1, was not tested against the DNA. TRBV21-1 is a documented pseudogene. The CDR3 loop spans 20 amino acids.

The chain uses TRBV5-1 and TRBJ2-1; the match to TRBD2 covers 16 bases. The CDR3 has 16 residues. V lost 4 bases, J lost 6 bases, and 4 bases stayed unmatched. In germline, CDR1 is SGHRS, CDR2 YFSETQ. The CDR3: CASSLGTSGRANEQFF. The CDR3 DNA reads TGCGCCAGCAGCCTGGGGACTAGCGGGAGGGCCAATGAGCAGTTCTTC.

The genes are TRBV6-6 and TRBJ1-4, with a weak D call TRBD1 (6 bases). The germline V gene encodes CDR1 MNHNY and CDR2 SVGAGI (reference sequence). The CDR3 spans 14 residues. Trimming removed 6 bases at V and 5 bases at J, with 13 bases between. The CDR3 loop is CASRYRAVNEKLFF. The CDR3 DNA reads as TGTGCCAGCAGGTACAGGGCGGTGAATGAAAAACTGTTTTTT.

This clone showed up just once. The V call is TRBV2, the J call TRBJ1-1; possible D gene TRBD1, 5 bases. This CDR3 has 14 amino acids. The V gene's germline CDR1 is SNHLY and CDR2 FYNNEI. V was shortened by 4 bases and J by 4 bases, with 13 bases between the two germline ends. The CDR3 nucleotides read TGTGCCAGCAGTGGGATAGCGCAGGGCACTGAAGCTTTCTTT. As protein: CASSGIAQGTEAFF.

The CDR3 here is CASSLSSGRADEQFF. CDR3 in DNA: TGTGCCAGCTCGCTCTCTAGCGGGAGGGCCGATGAGCAGTTCTTC. The chain joins TRBV18 to TRBJ2-1, with 12 positions matching TRBD2. Germline trimming cut 6 bases from V and 8 bases from J; bases unmatched to any gene: 8. The germline V gene has CDR1 KGHSH and CDR2 LQKENI. There are 15 residues in the CDR3.

This rearrangement joins TRBV7-3 to TRBJ2-1; 11 bases line up with TRBD2. Germline V gene data show CDR1 as SGHTA and CDR2 as FQGTGA. With V trimmed by 5 bases and J by 7 bases, 13 bases remained unmatched. The CDR3 spans 17 residues. The CDR3 DNA reads TGTGCCAGCAGCACCCCGCTAGCGGGAGGAATTGTGAATGAGCAGTTCTTC. Encoded protein: CASSTPLAGGIVNEQFF.

The chain has TRBV15 and TRBJ2-2; D is perhaps TRBD1 (6 bases). The CDR3 runs to 15 residues. The V and J ends lost 4 bases and 0 bases respectively, with 9 bases between them. Germline assignment: CDR1 LNHNV and CDR2 YYDKDF (reference sequence). For the CDR3, the DNA is TGTGCCACCAGCAAGGACAGCCCGAACACCGGGGAGCTGTTTTTT. Translation: CATSKDSPNTGELFF.

The genes are TRBV21-1 and TRBJ2-7; TRBD2 is taken as the D call from the table, unchecked against the DNA. TRBV21-1 is designated a pseudogene. This CDR3 has 14 amino acids. The CDR3 loop is CASSKAGLSYEQYF. The CDR3 DNA is TGTGCCAGCAGCAAAGCGGGACTATCCTACGAGCAGTACTTC.

The V and J genes are TRBV5-1 and TRBJ1-4, with D hard to call. This CDR3 spans 16 amino acids. Trimming pared 4 bases from V and 0 bases from J, leaving 13 bases between. The V gene's germline CDR1 is SGHRS and CDR2 YFSETQ. CDR3 DNA: TGCGCCAGCAGCGCGGAAGTAGCGGCAACTAATGAAAAACTGTTTTTT. Protein product: CASSAEVAATNEKLFF.

This clone has more than one count but fewer than ten. The CDR3 sequence is CASSRDSTYEQYF. Here the CDR3 DNA reads TGCGCCAGCAGCCGGGACAGCACCTACGAGCAGTACTTC. This rearrangement joins TRBV5-1 to TRBJ2-7, with 7 bases lining up with TRBD1. The CDR3 length is 13 residues. Per the germline V gene, CDR1 is SGHRS and CDR2 is YFSETQ. V shed 4 bases and J 2 bases; nucleotides not matched to a gene: 3. The full variable domain, completed using reference TRBV5-1 and TRBJ2-7, is KAGVTQTPRYLIKTRGQQVTLSCSPISGHRSVSWYQQTPGQGLQFLFEYFSETQRNKGNFPGRFSGRQFSNSRSEMNVSTLELGDSALYLCASSRDSTYEQYFGPGTRLTVT.

This clone has only one observation. CDR3 in DNA: TGTGCCAGCAGTGAAAACACAGCCACCTACAATGAGCAGTTCTTC. This encodes CASSENTATYNEQFF. This chain connects TRBV2 to TRBJ2-1; D is ambiguous. The V gene's germline CDR1 is SNHLY and CDR2 FYNNEI. V was shortened by 2 bases and J by 2 bases, with 10 bases between the two germline ends. This CDR3 spans 15 amino acids.

The rearrangement joins TRBV30 to TRBJ2-3, with D tentatively TRBD1 (5 bases). The V gene's germline CDR1 is GTSNPN and CDR2 SVGIG (reference sequence). The CDR3 totals 15 residues. The germline V and J ends were trimmed by 0 bases and 2 bases, with 12 bases remaining between them. The CDR3 here is CAWSVGPGPTDTQYF. CDR3 in DNA: TGTGCCTGGAGTGTAGGGCCAGGGCCCACAGATACGCAGTATTTT.

The chain has TRBV19 and TRBJ2-7, with 12 bases identical to TRBD2. V gave up 5 bases and J gave up 5 bases; unmatched junction bases: 10. This CDR3 comprises 16 residues. CDR1 and CDR2 (germline): LNHDA, SQIVND (reference sequence). The CDR3 protein is CASSSHPTSGRHEQYF. In DNA, the CDR3 is TGTGCCAGTAGTTCACACCCGACTAGCGGGAGACACGAGCAGTACTTC.

This clone showed up just a few times. CDR3 region: CASSRRGRSSGNTIYF. CDR3 in DNA: TGTGCCAGTAGCCGGCGGGGACGGAGCTCTGGAAACACCATATATTTT. This chain connects TRBV19 to TRBJ1-3, with a tentative D call TRBD1 (5 bases). V lost 6 bases and J 0 bases, leaving 15 bases between the germline ends. CDR1 and CDR2 from the germline V gene are LNHDA and SQIVND (reference sequence). CDR3 length: 16 residues. Variable domain in full (rest from reference TRBV19 and TRBJ1-3): DGGITQSPKYLFRKEGQNVTLSCEQNLNHDAMYWYRQDPGQGLRLIYYSQIVNDFQKGDIAEGYSVSREKKESFPLTVTSAQKNPTAFYLCASSRRGRSSGNTIYFGEGSWLTVV.

This clone was found a few times. The chain couples TRBV7-8 to TRBJ1-2; possibly TRBD1 for D (5 bases). The CDR3 length is 15 residues. CDR1 and CDR2 from the germline V gene are SGHVS and FQNEAQ. Trimming stripped 7 bases from V and 7 bases from J, with 22 bases between. CDR3 DNA sequence: TGTGCCAGCACCATTTTGGGAGGGGTATCCTCTGGCTACACCTTC. The encoded protein is CASTILGGVSSGYTF.

The V call is TRBV28, the J call TRBJ2-1; D ambiguous. Germline-derived CDR1 and CDR2 are MDHEN and SYDVKM. The CDR3 consists of 15 residues. Trimming shortened V by 4 bases and J by 2 bases, and 12 bases separated the two germline ends. The CDR3 DNA follows: TGTGCCAGCAGTTCGGGCTCACCAACCTACAATGAGCAGTTCTTC. Translation gives CASSSGSPTYNEQFF.

This chain links TRBV5-5 with TRBJ2-7, with TRBD1 identical over 8 bases. J gave up 5 bases and V 4 bases, and 8 bases lay outside the gene matches. The germline gives CDR1 SGHKS, CDR2 YYEKEE (reference sequence). This CDR3 is built from 14 residues. The CDR3 here is CASSLQGALHEQYF. The CDR3 DNA follows: TGTGCCAGCAGCCTTCAGGGGGCGTTACACGAGCAGTACTTC.

This clone was recorded a few times. The chain recombines TRBV2 with TRBJ2-2, with 9 bases lining up with TRBD1. The CDR3 is 13 amino acids. Germline loops: CDR1 SNHLY, CDR2 FYNNEI. After removal of 6 bases from V and 7 bases from J, the junction contained 3 bases not matched to a gene. The CDR3 protein is CASRDRGIGELFF. The CDR3, as DNA: TGTGCCAGCAGGGACAGGGGAATCGGGGAGCTGTTTTTT.

The V gene is TRBV4-1, the J gene TRBJ2-1; D remains ambiguous. The germline V gene encodes CDR1 MGHRA and CDR2 YSYEKL. The V gene lost 0 bases and the J gene lost 7 bases, with 13 bases spanning the gap. The CDR3 length is 15 residues. The CDR3 region is CASSQEDQGWNEQFF. The DNA of the CDR3 is TGCGCCAGCAGCCAAGAAGACCAAGGGTGGAATGAGCAGTTCTTC.

This clone is a singleton in its sample. The chain joins TRBV5-4 to TRBJ2-7, with TRBD2 as a possible D gene (7 bases). From germline, CDR1 is SGHNT and CDR2 YYREEE (reference sequence). Trimming shortened V by 3 bases and J by 0 bases, and 13 bases separated the two germline ends. The CDR3 totals 15 residues. CDR3 sequence: CASSSRGASSYEQYF. DNA for the CDR3: TGTGCCAGCAGCTCCCGGGGGGCCAGCTCCTACGAGCAGTACTTC.

V and J are TRBV7-3 and TRBJ2-7; 7 bases are shared with TRBD1. The CDR3 loop spans 13 amino acids. After removal of 5 bases from V and 4 bases from J, the junction contained 5 bases not matched to a gene. Germline values: CDR1 SGHTA, CDR2 FQGTGA. CDR3 amino acids: CASSPGTVYEQYF. The CDR3 DNA reads as TGTGCCAGCAGCCCAGGGACAGTGTACGAGCAGTACTTC.

This clone was observed once. This chain uses TRBV7-2 with TRBJ2-7; 8 nucleotides agree with TRBD2. Germline loops: CDR1 SGHTA, CDR2 FQGNSA. Trimming removed 3 bases from V and 4 bases from J; junction bases left unmatched: 8. The CDR3 extends over 15 amino acids. CDR3 bases: TGTGCCAGCAGCTTTCGGGCTAGCGGGCAATACGAGCAGTACTTC. It specifies CASSFRASGQYEQYF.

The chain joins TRBV7-9 to TRBJ2-7; TRBD1 might be the D (5 bases). This CDR3 spans 14 amino acids. Trimming stripped 2 bases from V and 3 bases from J, with 11 bases between. Germline CDR1 is SEHNR and CDR2 is FQNEAQ (reference sequence). The CDR3 is CASSLQGDLYEQYF. For the CDR3, the DNA is TGTGCCAGCAGCTTACAGGGTGATCTCTACGAGCAGTACTTC.

The chain links TRBV7-9 to TRBJ1-2; 7 bases line up with TRBD1. The CDR3 loop spans 15 amino acids. Per the germline V gene, CDR1 is SEHNR and CDR2 is FQNEAQ (reference sequence). Trimming took 0 bases from V and 6 from J; bases not matched to a gene: 7. This CDR3 is CASSLAAGGGDGYTF. CDR3 in DNA: TGTGCCAGCAGCTTAGCGGCAGGGGGAGGCGATGGCTACACCTTC.